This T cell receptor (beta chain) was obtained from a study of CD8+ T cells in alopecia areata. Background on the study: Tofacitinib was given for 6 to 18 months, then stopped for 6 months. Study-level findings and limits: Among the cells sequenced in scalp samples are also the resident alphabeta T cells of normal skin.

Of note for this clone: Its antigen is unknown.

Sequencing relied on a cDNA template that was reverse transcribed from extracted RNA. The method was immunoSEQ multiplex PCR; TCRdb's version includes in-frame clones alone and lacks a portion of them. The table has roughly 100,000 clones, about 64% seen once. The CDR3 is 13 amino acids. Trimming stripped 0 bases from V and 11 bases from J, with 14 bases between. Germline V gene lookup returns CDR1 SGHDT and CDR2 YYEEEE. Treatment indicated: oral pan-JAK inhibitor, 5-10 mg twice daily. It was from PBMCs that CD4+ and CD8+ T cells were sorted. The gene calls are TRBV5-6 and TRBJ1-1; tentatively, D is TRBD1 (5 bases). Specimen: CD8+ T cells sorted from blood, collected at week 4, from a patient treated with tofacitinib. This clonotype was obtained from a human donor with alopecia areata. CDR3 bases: TGTGCCAGCAGCTTGGAATTATCAGGGCTCGCTTTCTTT. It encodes CASSLELSGLAFF.